Sequencing of this T cell receptor beta chain was carried out in a study of blood T cell repertoires in COVID-19. Trimming shortened V by 6 bases and J by 7 bases, and 19 bases separated the two germline ends. The germline V gene has CDR1 MNHEY and CDR2 SVGEGT. The CDR3 is made up of 14 amino acids. Sequencing used immunoSEQ multiplex PCR; TCRdb keeps in-frame clones, though not all of them. The sample holds more than 300,000 clones, around 87% seen once. The sample comprised peripheral blood. The sequence came from a woman in her 30s with COVID-19, enrolled during active disease. The chain carries TRBV6-2 or TRBV6-3 and TRBJ2-7, with D perhaps matching TRBD2 (6 bases). CDR3 in amino acids: CASSRTTRNGEQYF. CDR3 sequence (DNA): TGTGCCAGCAGCAGGACTACCCGAAACGGGGAGCAGTACTTC.